This T cell receptor beta chain is drawn from a study of T cells of healthy individuals. MiXCR, applied by TCRdb to the 5' RACE reads, yields one record per CDR3 protein. Among some 41,000 distinct CDR3 sequences, approximately 4.5% were seen once, and the ten largest hold 9% to 10%. Germline CDR1 is SGHKS and CDR2 is YYEKEE (reference sequence). Trimming took off 4 bases at V and 3 bases at J, with 13 bases between the two ends. The CDR3 has 15 residues. This clonotype originated in a human donor in good health. The chain uses TRBV5-5 and TRBJ1-4; D is undetermined. The CDR3 nucleotides are TGTGCCAGCAGCCCGCGGTCAGGCGCTAATGAAAAACTGTTTTTT. This codes for CASSPRSGANEKLFF.